Detailed here is one T cell receptor (beta chain). Its antigen is not yet known. No much larger clonotype is one base removed from it; base qualities were not supplied. These data are taken from a study of T-cell memory formation after mild COVID-19 (dated by TCRdb to about 2021). Regarding the study in general: TCR sequence clusters from the two donors were largely donor specific. T-cell clones expanding and contracting after mild COVID-19 in a couple of donors were tracked by longitudinal TCRalpha and TCRbeta repertoire sequencing. Two young, previously healthy adult volunteers, one female and one male, were included in the cohort.

Ficoll-Paque density gradient centrifugation was the method used to isolate PBMCs. Data came from an Illumina NovaSeq 6000. TCRalpha and TCRbeta cDNA libraries were built by 5'RACE with constant-segment primers, adding sample barcodes and unique molecular identifiers. Trizol reagent was used to extract RNA from every sample. The libraries were amplified in two PCR steps, and the second step added a second sample barcode and Illumina TruSeq adapters. Libraries were sequenced on an Illumina NovaSeq with 2 x 150 bp paired-end reads. In the authors' own workflow: Demultiplexing of reads and collapsing into UMI-guided consensus sequences were performed with migec v1.2.7. Using mixcr v2.1.11, the UMI consensuses were aligned to TRA and TRB V and J templates and assembled into clonotypes. Expanded or contracted clonotypes were those called significant by both edgeR and NoisET, with noise models trained on biological replicates. edgeR calls used a false discovery rate-adjusted p below 0.01 and a log2 fold-change threshold of 1. PCA with hierarchical clustering of max-normalized trajectories of the 1000 most abundant clonotypes was used as exploratory dynamics analysis. Each responding clone was given a CD4 or CD8 phenotype based on the CD4+ and CD8+ repertoires, which had been sequenced separately. TCRdb reprocessing: public reads trimmed at Q25 with fastp, clones called with MiXCR, in-frame beta chains kept. Each CDR3 protein gets just one entry, which takes the most common genes and DNA from the rows behind it. For this entry, the V and J calls and clone size follow TCRdb and not the study's own pipeline. In this sample the table shows some 100,000 distinct CDR3 sequences, over 8.5% of which occur a single time. The ten largest clones capture roughly two fifths of the sample.

Trimming takes 0 bases from V and 5 bases from J, and the germline ends sit 11 bases apart. Sequences SGHKS (CDR1) and YYEKEE (CDR2) are obtained from the germline V gene (reference sequence). Inclusive of the bounding cysteine and phenylalanine, the CDR3 is 15 residues long. Only the CDR3 DNA is retained, 45 bases long and in frame from the first base. Overall study results and their limits: The study included only a couple of mild cases, and larger cohorts that include severe cases with pre-infection samples were judged to be necessary. Balanced CD4/CD8 phenotypes were observed for clones contracting from day 15 to 85, whereas a bias towards CD4+ was observed for a second wave of clones expanding from day 15 to 37. Whether the second-wave clones peaking on day 37 were SARS-CoV-2 specific was not confirmed. Contracting CD4+ clones were located mainly in the CM and EM memory subsets, whereas CD8+ clones were found to be enriched in EMRA. The detection of some responding clones in pre-infection memory suggests that pre-existing cross-reactive memory T cells joined the SARS-CoV-2 response.

The receptor's source is a man aged 18-30 years who had mild COVID-19 (a few samples of this study predate the infection). The sample titles of this study are shuffled in the database, so cell type and time point are left out; the donor was told from shared clones. This receptor chain uses TRBV5-5 and TRBJ1-4; a tentative D call is TRBD1 (5 bases match). Material: PBMCs or a T cell subset sorted from them (not recorded which). In nucleotides, the sequence is TGTGCCAGCAGCTTGGTGGCAGGGAAGAATGAAAAACTGTTTTTT. It encodes CASSLVAGKNEKLFF.